This TCR beta chain was sequenced for a study of cytomegalovirus exposure and HLA in healthy donors. PCR employed 60 Vbeta and 13 Jbeta primers. Sequenced by immunoSEQ multiplex PCR; TCRdb stores in-frame clones only, minus some. The table shows approximately 120,000 clones, with approximately 77% occurring only once. V lost 5 bases and J lost 3, with 10 bases in between. The CDR3 runs to 13 residues. Looked up from germline, CDR1 is LNHDA and CDR2 is SQIVND (reference sequence). The source is a man aged 18 to 30 in good health and CMV-seronegative. Sample: PBMCs. This chain connects TRBV19 to TRBJ2-5; a weak D match, TRBD2 (6 bases). The CDR3 nucleotides are TGTGCCAGTAGTTGGGGGGAGAAAGAGACCCAGTACTTC. Translation gives CASSWGEKETQYF.